The rows below give T cell receptor beta chains drawn from one sample of a study of regulatory T cells in long-lasting Graves disease. A single record per CDR3 protein comes from TCRdb applying MiXCR to the multiplex PCR reads. The sample has about 200,000 distinct CDR3 sequences; approximately 18% are singletons. These same records also appear under a second study, on T cells in Graves' hyperthyroidism and ophthalmopathy.

Material: peripheral blood mononuclear cells (PBMCs), obtained at new diagnosis, from a patient treated with antithyroid drugs. These receptor sequences come from a woman aged 30 to 39 with Graves disease. The CDR3 runs from the conserved cysteine through the conserved F or W. The order of the fields is J gene, D gene, clone size, V gene, CDR3 DNA, CDR3 protein. A D gene is named only where the DNA matches it firmly. Rows may omit the clone size; those that give it use once, few, many or a size class.

J: TRBJ1-1
D: TRBD1
size: many
V: TRBV24-1
DNA: TGTGCCACCAGTGATGGGACAGGGATTGAAGCTTTCTTT
CDR3: CATSDGTGIEAFF

J: TRBJ2-7
D: TRBD2
size: few
V: TRBV5-1
DNA: TGCGCCAGCAGCTTGGAGTTAGCGGGAGGGCGCGAGCAGTACTTC
CDR3: CASSLELAGGREQYF

J: TRBJ2-3
D: NA
size: NA
V: TRBV30
DNA: TGTGCCTGGAGTATCCGGACAGTTACTTGGGGTACAGATACGCAGTATTTT
CDR3: CAWSIRTVTWGTDTQYF

J: TRBJ2-3
D: TRBD2
size: many
V: TRBV19
DNA: TGTGCCAGTAGTATTTCGGCGGGAGCACTGAGCACAGATACGCAGTATTTT
CDR3: CASSISAGALSTDTQYF

J: TRBJ2-3
D: NA
size: NA
V: TRBV20-1
DNA: TGCAGTGCTCGGGCCAGGGGTGATACGCAGTATTTT
CDR3: CSARARGDTQYF

J: TRBJ2-2
D: NA
size: many
V: TRBV27
DNA: TGTGCCAGCAGTCCAACACAAGGGACGGGGGAGCTGTTTTTT
CDR3: CASSPTQGTGELFF

J: TRBJ2-7
D: TRBD2
size: many
V: TRBV19
DNA: TGTGCCAGTAGTCAGGGGCGACTAGCGGGATTCTCCTACGAGCAGTACTTC
CDR3: CASSQGRLAGFSYEQYF

J: TRBJ2-1
D: NA
size: few
V: TRBV6-2/TRBV6-3
DNA: TGTGCCAGCAGTCCGGAACCGCACAATGAGCAGTTCTTC
CDR3: CASSPEPHNEQFF

J: TRBJ2-7
D: NA
size: NA
V: TRBV7-9
DNA: TGTGCCAGCAGCTTAGTCGCAGGAGTCTACGAGCAGTACTTC
CDR3: CASSLVAGVYEQYF

J: TRBJ2-1
D: TRBD2
size: many
V: TRBV3-1
DNA: TGTGCCAGCAGCCAAGATCAAGGTAGCGGGGCATACAATGAGCAGTTCTTC
CDR3: CASSQDQGSGAYNEQFF

J: TRBJ2-2
D: NA
size: many
V: TRBV5-1
DNA: TGCGCCAGCAGAAGGCGGGGCCTAGACGGGGGCACCGGGGAGCTGTTTTTT
CDR3: CASRRRGLDGGTGELFF

J: TRBJ2-5
D: NA
size: many
V: TRBV15
DNA: TGTGCCACCAGCAGAGAGAACCACAGGGCTCCAGAGACCCAGTACTTC
CDR3: CATSRENHRAPETQYF

J: TRBJ2-1
D: TRBD2
size: many
V: TRBV6-2/TRBV6-3
DNA: TGTGCCACCCGGGGACTAGCGGGATCCAATGAGCAGTTCTTC
CDR3: CATRGLAGSNEQFF

J: TRBJ1-1
D: NA
size: NA
V: TRBV2
DNA: TGTGCCAGCAGAGGGACGGACAGCATGAACACTGAAGCTTTCTTT
CDR3: CASRGTDSMNTEAFF

J: TRBJ2-5
D: TRBD1
size: NA
V: TRBV2
DNA: TGTGCCAGCAGCGGGGATATACAGGGGTCGGTGCCCGGGGAGACCCAGTACTTC
CDR3: CASSGDIQGSVPGETQYF

J: TRBJ2-5
D: TRBD2
size: many
V: TRBV10-3
DNA: TGTGCCATCAGTGACGGGACTAGCGGGACCCAAGAGACCCAGTACTTC
CDR3: CAISDGTSGTQETQYF

J: TRBJ2-7
D: NA
size: many
V: TRBV6-1
DNA: TGTGCCAGCAGCTGGGCAGGATCCCTCTACGAGCAGTACTTC
CDR3: CASSWAGSLYEQYF

J: TRBJ1-1
D: NA
size: many
V: TRBV20-1
DNA: TGCAGTGCCGACATCAGGGTAGACACTGAAGCTTTCTTT
CDR3: CSADIRVDTEAFF

J: TRBJ2-1
D: NA
size: NA
V: TRBV20-1
DNA: TGCAGTGCTTCCTCGGGATATCCCTACGATGAGCAGTTCTTC
CDR3: CSASSGYPYDEQFF

J: TRBJ2-1
D: NA
size: many
V: TRBV18
DNA: TGTGCCAGCTCGCCTACAGGGATCTACAATGAGCAGTTCTTC
CDR3: CASSPTGIYNEQFF

J: TRBJ2-3
D: NA
size: many
V: TRBV28
DNA: TGTGCCAGCACTACTCCCCACCGCTGGCCCGGTACGCAGTATTTT
CDR3: CASTTPHRWPGTQYF

J: TRBJ2-3
D: TRBD2
size: many
V: TRBV20-1
DNA: TGCAGTGCTAGAAATTCACTAGCGGGGGAAACAGATACGCAGTATTTT
CDR3: CSARNSLAGETDTQYF

J: TRBJ1-5
D: NA
size: many
V: TRBV7-9
DNA: TGTGCCAGCAGCTTAGTTTCCGGGGCCGGGAATCAGCCCCAGCATTTT
CDR3: CASSLVSGAGNQPQHF

J: TRBJ2-2
D: TRBD2
size: many
V: TRBV7-3
DNA: TGTGCCAGCAGCTTATCGAGCGGGGGGGCCACCGGGGAGCTGTTTTTT
CDR3: CASSLSSGGATGELFF

J: TRBJ2-7
D: TRBD1
size: NA
V: TRBV28
DNA: TGTGCCAGCACTTGGGACAGGGGTTCCAAATCCTACGAGCAGTACTTC
CDR3: CASTWDRGSKSYEQYF

J: TRBJ2-3
D: NA
size: many
V: TRBV20-1
DNA: TGCAGTGCCAGGGCCACGCGGGGTACTAGCACAGATACGCAGTATTTT
CDR3: CSARATRGTSTDTQYF

J: TRBJ1-2
D: NA
size: many
V: TRBV27
DNA: TGTGCCAGCAGTACCGGCCACTATGGCTACACCTTC
CDR3: CASSTGHYGYTF

J: TRBJ1-4
D: TRBD1
size: many
V: TRBV6-1
DNA: TGTGCCAGCAGTACGGGACAGGTAGCAACTAATGAAAAACTGTTTTTT
CDR3: CASSTGQVATNEKLFF

J: TRBJ2-7
D: NA
size: many
V: TRBV28
DNA: TGTGCCTCACATTCGGGACGGCACTACGAGCAGTACTTC
CDR3: CASHSGRHYEQYF

J: TRBJ1-1
D: NA
size: many
V: TRBV12-3/TRBV12-4
DNA: TGTGCCAGCAGTCACAGGCTCAAAAACACTGAAGCTTTCTTT
CDR3: CASSHRLKNTEAFF

J: TRBJ1-4
D: NA
size: few
V: TRBV29-1
DNA: TGCAGCGTTGATCCCGGGGGGGAAAAACTGTTTTTT
CDR3: CSVDPGGEKLFF

J: TRBJ1-2
D: NA
size: many
V: TRBV4-1
DNA: TGCGCCAGCAGCCAAGAGGTCGGCATCCCTAACTATGGCTACACCTTC
CDR3: CASSQEVGIPNYGYTF

J: TRBJ2-7
D: TRBD2
size: few
V: TRBV27
DNA: TGTGCCAGCAGTGATGAAAAACTAGCGGGCCCTCCCCCCTACGAGCAGTACTTC
CDR3: CASSDEKLAGPPPYEQYF

J: TRBJ1-1
D: TRBD1
size: many
V: TRBV20-1
DNA: TGCAGTACTAAAGACAGGGCGGACACTGAAGCTTTCTTT
CDR3: CSTKDRADTEAFF

J: TRBJ2-7
D: TRBD1
size: many
V: TRBV6-2/TRBV6-3
DNA: TGTGCCAGCAGTTACTTCGGACAGGGGTACGAGCAGTACTTC
CDR3: CASSYFGQGYEQYF

J: TRBJ2-5
D: NA
size: many
V: TRBV9
DNA: TGTGCCAGCAGCGTAGCTTGGGCCCCAGACGAGACCCAGTACTTC
CDR3: CASSVAWAPDETQYF